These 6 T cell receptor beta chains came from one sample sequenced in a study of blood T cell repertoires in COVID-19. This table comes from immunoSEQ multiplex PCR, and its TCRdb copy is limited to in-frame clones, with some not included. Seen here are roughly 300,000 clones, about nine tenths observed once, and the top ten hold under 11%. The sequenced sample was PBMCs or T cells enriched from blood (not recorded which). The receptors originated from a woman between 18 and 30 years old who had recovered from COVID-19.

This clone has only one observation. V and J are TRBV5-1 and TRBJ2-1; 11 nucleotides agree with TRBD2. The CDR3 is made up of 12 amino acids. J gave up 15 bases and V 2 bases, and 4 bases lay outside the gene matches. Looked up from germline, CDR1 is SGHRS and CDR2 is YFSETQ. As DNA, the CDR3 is TGCGCCAGCAGCTTTAGCGGGAGGGGGTGGTTCTTC. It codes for CASSFSGRGWFF.

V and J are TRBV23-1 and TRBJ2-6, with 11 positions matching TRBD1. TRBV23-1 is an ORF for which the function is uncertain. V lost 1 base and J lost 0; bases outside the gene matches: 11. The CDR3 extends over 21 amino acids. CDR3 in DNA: TGCGCCAGCAGTCAATGGGGGACAGGGGGTTCTTCAATCTCTGGGGCCAACGTCCTGACTTTC. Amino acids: CASSQWGTGGSSISGANVLTF.

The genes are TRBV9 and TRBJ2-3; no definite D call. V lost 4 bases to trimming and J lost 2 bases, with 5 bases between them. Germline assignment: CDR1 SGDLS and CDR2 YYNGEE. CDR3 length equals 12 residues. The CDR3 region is CASSSNTDTQYF. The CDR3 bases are TGTGCCAGCAGCTCTAACACAGATACGCAGTATTTT.

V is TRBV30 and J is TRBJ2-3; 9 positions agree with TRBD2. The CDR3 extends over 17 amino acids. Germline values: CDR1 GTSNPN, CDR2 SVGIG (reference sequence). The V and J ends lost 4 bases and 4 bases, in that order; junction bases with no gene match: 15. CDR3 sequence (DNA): TGTGCCTGGAACTCCGGCGGGGGGGGCCGTTGGGCAGATACGCAGTATTTT. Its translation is CAWNSGGGGRWADTQYF.

The CDR3 DNA sequence: TGCAGCGTCACATCCGGGACAGGGGTAGATGGCTACACCTTC. Translated: CSVTSGTGVDGYTF. The rearrangement links TRBV29-1 to TRBJ1-2, with TRBD1 identical over 10 bases. The CDR3 extends over 14 amino acids. With 6 bases clipped from V and 6 bases from J, the junction kept 10 bases outside the gene matches. Germline loops: CDR1 SQVTM, CDR2 ANQGSEA.

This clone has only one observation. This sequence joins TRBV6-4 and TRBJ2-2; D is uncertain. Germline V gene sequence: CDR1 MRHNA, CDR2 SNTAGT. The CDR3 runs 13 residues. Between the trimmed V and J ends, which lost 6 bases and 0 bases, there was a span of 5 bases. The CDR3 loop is CASRATNTGELFF. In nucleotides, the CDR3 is TGTGCCAGCAGGGCCACGAACACCGGGGAGCTGTTTTTT.